This T cell receptor beta chain was found in a study of OX40 agonist ivuxolimab in advanced cancers. Study as a whole: In this trial design, patients received ivuxolimab intravenously at 0.01 to 10 mg/kg every 2 weeks. Earlier treatment with anti-PD-1, anti-PD-L1 or anti-CTLA-4 was permitted, and about 40% had received some.

Peripheral blood came from all dose cohorts at three timepoints. The CDR3 has 14 amino acids. Trimming removed 3 bases from V and 2 bases from J, with 12 bases in between. From germline, CDR1 is SGDLS and CDR2 YYNGEE. TCRdb's copy holds only in-frame clones and misses some; the assay was immunoSEQ multiplex PCR. The data contain 80,000 to 130,000 clones, about nine tenths of them seen just once; the ten biggest clones take up approximately 0.3%. The chain links TRBV9 to TRBJ2-7; D is possibly TRBD2 (5 bases). The TCR sequence derives from an adult with an advanced solid tumor such as melanoma, head and neck, liver or kidney cancer. The sample in question was CD4+ or CD8+ T cells sorted from blood, obtained in a trial of the OX40 agonist ivuxolimab. The CDR3 here is CASSGGLQAYEQYF. CDR3 nucleotides: TGTGCCAGCAGCGGCGGACTTCAGGCCTACGAGCAGTACTTC.